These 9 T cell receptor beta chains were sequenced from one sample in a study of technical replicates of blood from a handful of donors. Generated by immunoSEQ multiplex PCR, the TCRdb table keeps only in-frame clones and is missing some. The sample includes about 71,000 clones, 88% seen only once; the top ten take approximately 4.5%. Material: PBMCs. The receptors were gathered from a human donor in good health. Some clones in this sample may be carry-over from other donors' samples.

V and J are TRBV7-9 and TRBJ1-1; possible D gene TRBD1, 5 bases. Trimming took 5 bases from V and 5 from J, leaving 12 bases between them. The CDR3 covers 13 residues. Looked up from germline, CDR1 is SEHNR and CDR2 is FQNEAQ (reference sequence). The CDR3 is CASSPTGGTEAFF. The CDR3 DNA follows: TGTGCCAGCAGCCCGACGGGGGGGACTGAAGCTTTCTTT.

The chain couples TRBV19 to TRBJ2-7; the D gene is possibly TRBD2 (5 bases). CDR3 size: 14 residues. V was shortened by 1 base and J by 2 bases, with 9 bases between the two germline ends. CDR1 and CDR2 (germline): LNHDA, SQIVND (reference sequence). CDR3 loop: CASSIVGSAYEQYF. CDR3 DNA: TGTGCCAGTAGTATAGTGGGGAGTGCCTACGAGCAGTACTTC.

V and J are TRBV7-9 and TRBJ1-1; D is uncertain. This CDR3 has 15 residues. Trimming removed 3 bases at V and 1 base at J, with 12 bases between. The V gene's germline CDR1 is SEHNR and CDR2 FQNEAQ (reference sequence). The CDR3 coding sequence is TGTGCCAGCAGCTTGATGAGAAAACCGAACACTGAAGCTTTCTTT. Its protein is CASSLMRKPNTEAFF.

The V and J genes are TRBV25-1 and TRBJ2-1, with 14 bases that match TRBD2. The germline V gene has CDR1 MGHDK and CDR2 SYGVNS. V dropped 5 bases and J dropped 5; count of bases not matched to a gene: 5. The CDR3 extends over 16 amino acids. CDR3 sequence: CASSSPGLAGDNEQFF. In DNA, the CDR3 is TGTGCCAGCAGTTCACCGGGACTAGCGGGAGACAATGAGCAGTTCTTC.

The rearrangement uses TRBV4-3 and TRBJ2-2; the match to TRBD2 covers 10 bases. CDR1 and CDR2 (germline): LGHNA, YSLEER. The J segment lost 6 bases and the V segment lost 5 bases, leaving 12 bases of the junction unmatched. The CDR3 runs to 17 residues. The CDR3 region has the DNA TGCGCCAGCAGCTCCCATCCGAGCGGGGGGGTATCCGGGGAGCTGTTTTTT. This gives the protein CASSSHPSGGVSGELFF.

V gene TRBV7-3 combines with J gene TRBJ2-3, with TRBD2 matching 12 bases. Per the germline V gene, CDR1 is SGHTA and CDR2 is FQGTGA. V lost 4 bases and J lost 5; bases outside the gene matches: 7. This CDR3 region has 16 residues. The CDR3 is CASSSRTSGAGDTQYF. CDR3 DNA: TGTGCCAGCAGCTCCCGGACTAGCGGGGCCGGAGATACGCAGTATTTT.

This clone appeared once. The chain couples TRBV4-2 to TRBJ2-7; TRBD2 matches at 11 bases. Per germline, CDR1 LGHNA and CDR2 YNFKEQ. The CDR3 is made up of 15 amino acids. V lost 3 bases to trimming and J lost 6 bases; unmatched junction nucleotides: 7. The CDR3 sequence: CASSQAGTSGLEQYF. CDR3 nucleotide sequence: TGTGCCAGCAGCCAGGCCGGGACTAGCGGTCTCGAGCAGTACTTC.

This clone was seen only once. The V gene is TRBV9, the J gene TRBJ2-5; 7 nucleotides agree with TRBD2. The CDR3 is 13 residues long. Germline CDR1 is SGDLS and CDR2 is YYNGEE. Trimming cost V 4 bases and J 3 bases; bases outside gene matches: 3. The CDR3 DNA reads TGTGCCAGCAGCCTAGGGACTAAAGAGACCCAGTACTTC. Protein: CASSLGTKETQYF.

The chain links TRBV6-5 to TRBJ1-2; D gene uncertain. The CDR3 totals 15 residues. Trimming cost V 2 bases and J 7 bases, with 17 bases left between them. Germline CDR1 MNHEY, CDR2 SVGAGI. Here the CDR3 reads CASSYDPGILSGYTF. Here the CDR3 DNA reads TGTGCCAGCAGTTACGACCCGGGGATCCTCTCTGGCTACACCTTC.